These 6 T cell receptor beta chains originate from one sample sequenced in a study of blood T cell repertoires in COVID-19. Sequencing used immunoSEQ multiplex PCR; TCRdb keeps in-frame clones, though not all of them. The sample records about 160,000 clones, 80% being singletons. Sequencing was done on a sample of PBMCs or T cells enriched from blood (not recorded which). The receptors were sampled from a man aged 35 to 55 who had recovered from COVID-19.

This clone was detected only a few times. The rearrangement joins TRBV6-5 to TRBJ2-2; D perhaps matches TRBD2 (5 bases). This CDR3 has 15 residues. V was cut by 8 bases and J by 3 bases, with 16 bases left in between. Per the germline V gene, CDR1 is MNHEY and CDR2 is SVGAGI. The CDR3 region is CASRGFNLDTGELFF. The CDR3 DNA is TGTGCCAGCCGAGGGTTCAATTTGGACACCGGGGAGCTGTTTTTT.

This clone showed up many times. The genes are TRBV7-2 and TRBJ1-2; TRBD1 might be the D (6 bases). Germline V gene data show CDR1 as SGHTA and CDR2 as FQGNSA. This CDR3 contains 11 residues. Trimming removed 5 bases from V and 13 bases from J, with 14 bases in between. The CDR3 DNA follows: TGTGCCAGCAGCCAGGGACATCCGACCACCTTC. Protein: CASSQGHPTTF.

The chain employs TRBV7-3 and TRBJ2-5; 7 bases agree with TRBD1. Germline assignment: CDR1 SGHTA and CDR2 FQGTGA. The CDR3 spans 15 residues. The junction had 7 bases not matched to a gene; V was cut back by 4 bases and J by 2 bases. The CDR3 bases are TGTGCCAGCAGCTCCACTCCGGGACAGCAAGAGACCCAGTACTTC. Its protein is CASSSTPGQQETQYF.

The J gene is TRBJ2-5, the V gene TRBV19; TRBD1 matches at 8 bases. CDR3 size: 16 residues. Germline trimming cut 4 bases from V and 5 bases from J; bases unmatched to any gene: 12. Germline lookup yields CDR1 LNHDA and CDR2 SQIVND (reference sequence). DNA for the CDR3: TGTGCCAGTAGTAGGTACGGGACAGGTATTTTGGAGACCCAGTACTTC. It codes for CASSRYGTGILETQYF.

This rearrangement joins TRBV29-1 to TRBJ1-1; 7 bases align to TRBD1. Trimming took 6 bases from V and 0 from J; bases not matched to a gene: 4. The germline gives CDR1 SQVTM, CDR2 ANQGSEA. This CDR3 is built from 13 residues. The CDR3 DNA reads as TGCAGCGTCGCGGGACAGATGAACACTGAAGCTTTCTTT. Its translation: CSVAGQMNTEAFF.

This chain connects TRBV7-2 to TRBJ2-1; TRBD2 is a possible D gene (6 bases). Trimming left V 0 bases short and J 2 bases short, with 8 bases between. Germline lookup yields CDR1 SGHTA and CDR2 FQGNSA. The CDR3 is 15 residues long. The CDR3 protein is CASSLAREAYNEQFF. The DNA for the CDR3 is TGTGCCAGCAGCTTAGCGCGGGAAGCCTACAATGAGCAGTTCTTC.